This T cell receptor (beta chain) was sequenced in a study of cytomegalovirus exposure and HLA in healthy donors (TCRdb year 2017). For context, the study as a whole: An earlier analysis of 587 of the donors reported around 280 Gb of sequence data and 117 million unique TCR beta sequences obtained from about 200 million T cells. An early release covering about 600 HLA-typed donors comprised 250 to 350 gigabases of sequencing data and around 85 million unique TCR sequences. Among the approximately 400 genotyped donors, more than 70% belonged to the genetic ancestry cluster associated with self-reported Caucasian donors. The study was designed to test whether signatures of past pathogen exposure could be identified by cataloging public T cell receptors. The study profiled the T cell repertoires of 500 to 800 subjects by immunosequencing and related them to cytomegalovirus serostatus. A separate validation cohort of more than 100 different subjects was used in addition to the roughly 670-subject first cohort. High-throughput TCR immunosequencing, statistical association of individual TCRs with disease status, and machine learning were combined to predict cytomegalovirus infection status. In a later analysis, previously published TCR beta repertoires from 500 to 750 donors were re-analyzed and high-resolution HLA genotyping was added so that TCR occurrence patterns could be studied. Rather than drawing on any new phenotypic data, the later analysis identified candidate immune exposures from TCR beta sequences and the way those sequences occurred across donors. In an earlier analysis of around 540 of the donors, high-throughput TCR beta sequencing was used to judge whether each TCR beta V gene segment behaved as functional or pseudogenic. Alongside the repertoire data, information on donor age, sex, ethnicity and CMV serostatus was compiled. A later genetic analysis used genome-wide SNP genotypes for about 65% of the 666 donors, treating that subset as a discovery cohort. All discovery cohort repertoires had been generated using a single sequencing platform. HLA typing included class I and class II loci at four-digit resolution. The number of typed donors differed by locus: about 620-640 for A, B, C, DRB1 and DQB1; 500 to 550 for DQA1; some 610 for DPA1; and some 470 for DPB1. Roughly 5 DR-DQ haplotypes were handled as single units for association and clustering, since linkage in the cohort was strong. Across approximately 420 genotyped donors of the cohort, an average of approximately 200,000 unique TCR beta nucleotide sequences per donor were sequenced, and roughly a sixth of those sequences were non-productive. General study outcomes and caveats: Across donors, most TCR sequences were observed very rarely, whereas some public TCRs were present in many individuals. The earlier analysis of approximately 540 of the donors excluded some 16 rarely observed V segments, including chromosome 9 orphons, because counts were too low. The study listed 150 to 200 TCR beta chains as associated with cytomegalovirus. According to the authors, the approach could potentially be generalized to other disease states and immunological phenotypes. Sequencing depth was assumed to be roughly uniform across donors in the presence/absence analyses, though that assumption may not hold. For the cohort, immune exposure information was limited to CMV serostatus. Correlated functional status among segregating V segments might reflect linkage disequilibrium, but an unknown experimental factor could not be ruled out. A further reported finding was that TCR beta sequences accurately predicted the HLA-A and HLA-B alleles for most subjects in the first cohort. A later genetic analysis reported fewer N-insertions in productive TCRs among donors in an Asian-associated ancestry cluster than the roughly 720-donor mean. The classifier was reported to diagnose cytomegalovirus status with high specificity and sensitivity in both the original cohort and the validation cohort. A later analysis reported that several top co-occurrence clusters appeared linked to parvovirus B19, influenza, CMV and Epstein-Barr virus. In an earlier analysis of approximately 590 of the donors, most TCR beta V segments appeared in productive rearrangements about 87% or about 30% of the time, broadly matching IMGT annotations. This cohort had only TCR beta chains sequenced, and the lack of alpha or paired-chain data limited which features could be detected. In a later analysis, over 15,000 TCR beta sequences were associated with specific HLA alleles at a false discovery rate of 0.05. A later genetic analysis associated a missense DCLRE1C variant with V-gene and J-gene trimming of TCR beta chains, and an independent cohort replicated the association. Because some donors lacked HLA typing at each locus, the association tests relied only on the typed subset. The sequencing pipeline was judged likely to have produced a cluster of highly shared sequence variants as a technical artifact. Three of the identified cytomegalovirus-associated TCR beta chains were confirmed in vitro to be specific for cytomegalovirus antigens. According to a later analysis, most CMV-associated TCR beta chains appeared to be HLA-restricted, and the HLA associations seemed to be driven largely by CMV exposure. The 87-base-pair reads could not distinguish some IMGT-functional V segments, including TRBV6-2 and TRBV6-3, so those segments were excluded. Strong co-occurrence of HLA alleles, especially DR and DQ, made assigning TCR associations to individual alleles difficult. A later analysis found that TCR association rates varied across HLA loci, with DRB1 alleles showing the most associated TCRs and HLA-C alleles the fewest. A later analysis found that HLA-associated TCR beta chains were more clonally expanded and had lower generation probabilities than equally common non-associated chains.

The cohort comprised some 730 healthy bone marrow donors. Cohort members were all nominally healthy when sampled, although unrecorded immune exposures were likely present. The donor was CMV seronegative and was included in the group of about 400 seronegative cohort members. Every donor gave a peripheral blood sample, and the peripheral blood mononuclear cells from that sample were used for TCR beta sequencing. The Qiagen DNeasy Blood Extraction Kit was used to extract genomic DNA from the blood cell samples. The method was the immunoSEQ multiplex PCR assay. For the multiplex PCR, a mixture combining 60 forward primers for TCR Vbeta segments and 13 reverse primers for TCR Jbeta segments was used. The CDR3 region of rearranged TCR beta genes was amplified from genomic DNA by a multiplex PCR assay. The Illumina HiSeq System was used to sequence the amplified TCR beta libraries as 87-base-pair reads. The authors' analysis ran thus. Across the roughly 700 repertoires, a later analysis counted around 80 million unique TCR beta chains, approximately 12 million of which were shared by at least two donors. A nearest-neighbor algorithm error-corrected the raw reads and collapsed the reads into unique sequences, merging closely related sequences to remove PCR and sequencing errors. V, D and J gene segments were assigned by aligning CDR3 sequences to IMGT reference sequences. For a sequence to be retained, a match of at least six nucleotides to both a V gene segment and a J gene segment was required. Rearrangements were classified as productive when the CDR3 lacked stop codons and remained in frame with V and J, and all other rearrangements were classified as non-productive. Following IMGT convention, CDR3 was defined as the stretch from the second conserved V-encoded cysteine up to the conserved J-encoded phenylalanine. In an earlier analysis of approximately 590 of the donors, sequences lacking an unambiguous match to a single V gene segment were excluded. An earlier analysis of several hundred of the donors classified V segments as functional when productive rearrangements were above 56.7% and as segregating when the standard deviation between donors was above 5%. A statistical classification framework was built to diagnose cytomegalovirus status from the catalog of TCR beta chain sequences. In a later analysis, TCR nucleotide sequences were compared against IMGT/GENE-DB human TR gene sequences so that V and J genes could be assigned. Using the TCRdist pipeline, a later analysis assigned CDR3 sequences along with most-parsimonious VDJ recombination scenarios. In a later analysis, every TCR beta chain was defined by the combination of its CDR3 amino acid sequence and its V-gene family, and reads without a unique V-gene family were dropped. To address suspected cross-contamination and a sequencing artifact, a later analysis removed several hundred highly shared, low-generation-probability nucleotide sequences. A later analysis calculated a clonal expansion index for each public chain from normalized within-repertoire ranks of inferred template counts. In a later analysis, generation probabilities were computed with a VDJ recombination model fitted to out-of-frame rearrangements, and the resulting probabilities were checked against IGoR. In a later analysis, TCR-TCR, TCR-HLA and TCR-CMV co-occurrence was scored with hypergeometric tests, and a repertoire-size bias correction was applied to TCR pairs. In a later analysis, false discovery rates were estimated by permuting HLA or CMV assignments 20 times. In a later analysis, co-occurring TCRs were grouped using DBSCAN, and TCRdist sequence similarity was added for clustering within HLA-allele-positive subsets. Co-occurrence clustering excluded repertoires with fewer than 30,000 or more than 120,000 public chains, plus five with anomalous nucleotide sharing. Entries here come from immuneACCESS through TCRdb and include only in-frame sequences with V and J called. Some clones fail to appear in such tables; in the studies checked, an unresolved V gene covers under half of the shortfall, and the cause of the remainder is unknown. The DNA gave D and trimming, while V, J and clone size come from that table. The table for this sample lists 160,000 or so clones; over 80% of them were counted only once. The biggest ten clones account for around 1.6% of the sample.

A word on this clone: Its antigen specificity is not known. No base-level quality is on record; no much larger clone is a single base apart.

From the cysteine up to the phenylalanine, the CDR3 has a length of 16 residues. Left in the record is the CDR3 DNA by itself, 48 bases read in frame from the first base. V is clipped by 2 bases and J by 7 bases, and the sequence between their germline boundaries is 17 bases long. According to the germline V gene, CDR1 reads MGHRA and CDR2 reads YSYEKL. The rearranged segments are TRBV4-1 and TRBJ1-4; a confident D gene designation cannot be given. The TCR sequence derives from a woman aged 18-30 years in good health and CMV-seronegative. Sequenced: PBMCs. The nucleotide sequence reads as follows: TGCGCCAGCAGCCAATCATTTGGTCTTCCTACTGAAAAACTGTTTTTT. Translated, it gives CASSQSFGLPTEKLFF.